This T cell receptor (beta chain) was recorded in a study of vaccination effects on CD4 cells after COVID-19. Study details: Following the second dose by a median of 72 days, the post-vaccine samples were obtained.

As concerns this clone: Antigen unknown.

The CDR3 runs to 13 residues. From germline, CDR1 is GTSNPN and CDR2 SVGIG (reference sequence). The V end lost 5 bases, the J end lost 7 bases, and 14 bases lay between the germline ends. Clones were sequenced by immunoSEQ multiplex PCR, and TCRdb holds only the in-frame ones, with some missing. The sample holds approximately 28,000 clones, roughly 80% seen once. The study's findings and limits: Marked clonal contraction of infection- and vaccine-induced clones was seen late after vaccination. Early timepoints after infection were absent, and convalescent patients were few in the study.

Before sequencing, viral peptide pools were used by the ViraFEST assay to expand antigen-specific CD4+ T cells. An approximately nine-day culture period preceded the isolation of CD4+ T cells. Each participant was given two doses of one vaccine (BNT162b2 or mRNA-1273). This TCR derives from a human donor who received a COVID-19 vaccine. Some clones in this sample may be carry-over from other donors' samples. J is TRBJ1-4 and V is TRBV30, with D perhaps TRBD1 (5 bases). The material was CD4+ T cells from PBMCs cultured with SARS-CoV-2 spike peptides, obtained after COVID-19 vaccination. The CDR3 loop reads CAWGQGVGEKLFF. DNA for the CDR3: TGTGCCTGGGGGCAGGGAGTAGGTGAAAAACTGTTTTTT.